These T cell receptor beta chains were read from a single sample in a study of T cells after posttransplantation cyclophosphamide. The data were produced by immunoSEQ multiplex PCR, yet TCRdb's version contains in-frame clones alone and is incomplete. The table includes about 16,000 clones, around 94% detected once. The material sequenced was CD4+ T cells sorted from blood, taken after allogeneic stem cell transplant with posttransplant cyclophosphamide. The receptor set was obtained from a male patient aged 55-69 years who received an allogeneic stem cell transplant from a related donor and was CMV-positive. Some T cells may have originated in the graft donor. Both conserved end residues are part of each CDR3. D genes are given only for firm matches. Part of the rows lack a size; the others show once, few, many or a class for expanded clones.

v_call	cdr3_length	j_call	d_call	clone_size	cdr3_aa	cdr3_nt
TRBV6-1	13	TRBJ2-5	.	.	CASSKTGRETQYF	TGTGCCAGCAGTAAAACAGGGCGCGAGACCCAGTACTTC
TRBV29-1	13	TRBJ1-2	.	.	CSVEGRANYGYTF	TGCAGCGTTGAGGGCAGGGCGAACTATGGCTACACCTTC
TRBV11-2	15	TRBJ1-6	TRBD1	.	CASSPGTGNISPLHF	TGTGCCAGCAGTCCCGGGACAGGGAATATTTCCCCCCTCCACTTT
TRBV6-5	15	TRBJ1-2	TRBD1	.	CASRSLRQGGYGYTF	TGTGCCAGCAGATCGTTAAGACAGGGTGGCTATGGCTACACCTTC
TRBV4-2	15	TRBJ1-6	.	.	CASSRNTANNSPLHF	TGTGCCAGCAGTCGAAACACAGCCAATAATTCACCCCTCCACTTT
TRBV9	15	TRBJ2-5	TRBD1	.	CASSVGDRGRETQYF	TGTGCCAGCAGCGTAGGGGACAGGGGGAGGGAGACCCAGTACTTC
TRBV4-3	16	TRBJ2-3	TRBD2	.	CASSQGGLAGTDTQYF	TGCGCCAGCAGCCAAGGGGGACTAGCTGGCACAGATACGCAGTATTTT
TRBV4-1	15	TRBJ1-4	TRBD1	.	CASSQAGQGGEKLFF	TGCGCCAGCAGCCAGGCGGGACAGGGGGGTGAAAAACTGTTTTTT
TRBV19	17	TRBJ1-5	.	.	CASSLPWRRGGNQPQHF	TGTGCCAGTAGTCTTCCGTGGAGACGCGGAGGGAATCAGCCCCAGCATTTT
TRBV7-2	15	TRBJ2-1	TRBD2	.	CASSLSRGGYNEQFF	TGTGCCAGCAGCTTGAGTCGCGGGGGCTACAATGAGCAGTTCTTC
TRBV28	13	TRBJ1-2	.	.	CASSPRDTMGYTF	TGTGCCAGCAGTCCCAGGGATACTATGGGGTACACCTTC
TRBV5-4	14	TRBJ1-5	.	.	CASSLAGGNQPQHF	TGTGCCAGCAGCTTGGCCGGGGGAAATCAGCCCCAGCATTTT
TRBV18	15	TRBJ2-7	TRBD2	.	CASSPSGGASYEQYF	TGTGCCAGCTCACCTAGCGGGGGGGCCTCCTACGAGCAGTACTTC
TRBV5-6	15	TRBJ2-2	.	.	CASSLDRGHTGELFF	TGTGCCAGCAGCTTGGATCGGGGTCACACCGGGGAGCTGTTTTTT
TRBV15	14	TRBJ1-4	.	few	CATSRDRGNEKLFF	TGTGCCACCAGCAGAGATCGAGGGAATGAAAAACTGTTTTTT
TRBV9	16	TRBJ1-6	TRBD1	.	CASSDDRQGYNSPLHF	TGTGCCAGCAGCGACGACAGACAGGGGTATAATTCCCCCCTCCACTTT
TRBV7-3	14	TRBJ2-3	TRBD1	.	CASKGTGVTDTQYF	TGTGCCAGCAAAGGGACAGGGGTGACAGATACGCAGTATTTT
TRBV6-1	13	TRBJ1-3	.	few	CASRGDGGNTIYF	TGTGCCAGCAGGGGAGACGGTGGAAACACCATATATTTT
TRBV7-2	15	TRBJ1-2	.	.	CASSLGTAGSYGYTF	TGTGCCAGCAGCTTAGGGACAGCAGGTTCCTATGGCTACACCTTC
TRBV5-4	16	TRBJ2-5	TRBD2	.	CASSLKLAGGGETQYF	TGTGCCAGCAGCTTGAAGCTAGCGGGGGGCGGGGAGACCCAGTACTTC
TRBV4-2	16	TRBJ2-3	TRBD2	.	CASTPLGLAGEDTQYF	TGTGCCAGCACCCCTCTGGGACTAGCGGGGGAAGATACGCAGTATTTT
TRBV4-1	15	TRBJ1-4	.	.	CASSRVGVTNEKLFF	TGCGCCAGCAGCCGAGTAGGGGTGACTAATGAAAAACTGTTTTTT
TRBV2	14	TRBJ1-1	.	.	CASSRQNLNTEAFF	TGTGCCAGCAGTAGACAGAACCTCAACACTGAAGCTTTCTTT
TRBV9	16	TRBJ1-3	.	.	CASATGGVSSGNTIYF	TGTGCCAGTGCCACGGGAGGGGTGAGCTCTGGAAACACCATATATTTT
TRBV5-1	16	TRBJ2-7	TRBD2	.	CASSPGIAGVSYEQYF	TGCGCCAGCAGCCCTGGTATAGCGGGGGTTTCCTACGAGCAGTACTTC
TRBV27	13	TRBJ1-1	.	.	CASSFRFDNEAFF	TGTGCCAGCAGTTTTCGGTTTGACAATGAAGCTTTCTTT
TRBV5-1	13	TRBJ2-7	.	.	CASSFSPSGEQYF	TGCGCCAGCAGCTTTAGCCCCAGCGGCGAGCAGTACTTC
TRBV7-2	16	TRBJ2-5	TRBD2	.	CASSLERTRSRETQYF	TGTGCCAGCAGCTTAGAAAGGACTAGAAGCCGCGAGACCCAGTACTTC
TRBV5-6	15	TRBJ1-6	.	.	CASSPNQGYNSPLHF	TGTGCCAGCAGCCCTAATCAGGGCTATAATTCACCCCTCCACTTT
TRBV5-1	18	TRBJ2-4	TRBD2	once	CASSMGLAGGLAKNIQYF	TGCGCCAGCAGCATGGGACTAGCGGGGGGTCTAGCCAAAAACATTCAGTACTTC
TRBV4-3	13	TRBJ2-7	.	.	CASSPLFGNEQYF	TGCGCCAGCAGCCCGCTGTTCGGTAACGAGCAGTACTTC
TRBV5-6	14	TRBJ1-2	TRBD1	.	CASSAGQGAYGYTF	TGTGCCAGCAGCGCCGGACAGGGGGCCTATGGCTACACCTTC
TRBV19	16	TRBJ1-1	TRBD1	.	CASSTRTGAVNTEAFF	TGTGCCAGTAGTACACGGACAGGGGCCGTGAACACTGAAGCTTTCTTT
TRBV4-1	16	TRBJ2-5	TRBD1	.	CASSQGSGTASQTQYF	TGCGCCAGCAGCCAAGGGTCCGGGACAGCCAGCCAGACCCAGTACTTC
TRBV29-1	13	TRBJ2-3	.	.	CSVEDRGTDTQYF	TGCAGCGTTGAGGATCGGGGTACAGATACGCAGTATTTT
TRBV6-5	15	TRBJ2-7	TRBD1	.	CASRQSGTGTYEQYF	TGTGCCAGCAGGCAGTCTGGGACAGGGACCTACGAGCAGTACTTC
TRBV5-1	15	TRBJ2-7	TRBD2	once	CASGKRLAAPHEQYF	TGCGCCAGCGGAAAGAGACTAGCGGCCCCTCACGAGCAGTACTTC
TRBV27	12	TRBJ1-6	.	.	CASSFQRSPLHF	TGTGCCAGCAGTTTTCAGCGATCACCCCTCCACTTT
TRBV21-1	16	TRBJ1-3	.	once	CASSTPGKNSGNTIYF	TGTGCCAGCAGCACGCCGGGAAAAAACTCTGGAAACACCATATATTTT
TRBV19	15	TRBJ2-5	TRBD1	.	CASSLLTGLGETQYF	TGTGCCAGTAGTCTACTGACAGGGTTGGGGGAGACCCAGTACTTC
TRBV19	12	TRBJ1-2	TRBD1	.	CASSWTGDGYTF	TGTGCCAGTAGTTGGACAGGGGATGGCTACACCTTC
TRBV19	14	TRBJ1-5	.	.	CASMGEAIGQPQHF	TGTGCCAGTATGGGGGAGGCGATCGGTCAGCCCCAGCATTTT
TRBV7-8	15	TRBJ1-2	.	.	CASSPSRGQWRGYTF	TGTGCCAGCAGCCCGAGCCGGGGACAATGGCGGGGCTACACCTTC
TRBV11-2	14	TRBJ1-1	.	.	CASSLDGPNTEAFF	TGTGCCAGCAGCTTAGATGGGCCCAACACTGAAGCTTTCTTT
TRBV6-1	14	TRBJ2-7	.	.	CASIVAESSYEQYF	TGTGCCAGCATCGTAGCGGAGAGCTCCTACGAGCAGTACTTC
TRBV7-2	16	TRBJ1-5	.	.	CASSFVQGTISQPQHF	TGTGCCAGCAGCTTCGTCCAGGGGACGATTAGTCAGCCCCAGCATTTT
TRBV28	13	TRBJ2-1	.	.	CASSPGQNNEQFF	TGTGCCAGCAGTCCCGGACAGAACAATGAGCAGTTCTTC
TRBV29-1	13	TRBJ1-4	.	.	CSVRRTINEKLFF	TGCAGCGTAAGACGGACTATTAATGAAAAACTGTTTTTT
TRBV5-5	15	TRBJ2-7	TRBD2	.	CASSLGSGGSYEQYF	TGTGCCAGCAGCTTGGGTAGCGGGGGATCCTACGAGCAGTACTTC
TRBV2	15	TRBJ1-4	TRBD1	.	CASRPEQGTNEKLFF	TGTGCCAGCAGGCCTGAACAGGGGACAAATGAAAAACTGTTTTTT
TRBV27	16	TRBJ2-3	TRBD2	.	CASSSLSSGEDGTQYF	TGTGCCAGCAGTTCCCTATCTAGCGGGGAGGATGGTACGCAGTATTTT
TRBV29-1	17	TRBJ2-5	TRBD2	.	CSVEGGLAGALQETQYF	TGCAGCGTTGAAGGCGGCCTAGCGGGGGCCTTGCAAGAGACCCAGTACTTC